Listed here is a single TCR beta chain. CDR1 is DFQATT, CDR2 SNEGSKA, per germline (reference sequence). The CDR3 is made up of 15 amino acids. V was trimmed by 0 bases and J by 4 bases, leaving 14 bases between them. Unique molecular identifiers were used to barcode this TCRbeta library. One entry per CDR3 protein, called by TCRdb with MiXCR from the PCR reads. This sample carries over 200,000 distinct CDR3 sequences, roughly 10% of them seen once, and the ten largest clones take 5% to 7%. The sample originates from a study of T-cell reconstitution after alpha-beta-depleted transplantation in children.

Source: PBMCs from the stem cell graft donor, taken from the stem cell graft. V usage is TRBV20-1 and J usage is TRBJ2-3, with D possibly called TRBD1 or TRBD2 (5 bases each). The TCR originated in a human donor who donated a stem cell graft to a child with acute lymphoblastic leukemia. The CDR3 here is CSARDRVLGADTQYF. DNA for the CDR3: TGCAGTGCTAGAGATCGGGTGCTGGGGGCAGATACGCAGTATTTT.